Each of the 14 T cell receptor beta chains below was sequenced from the same sample in a study of blood T cell repertoires in COVID-19. Sequenced by immunoSEQ multiplex PCR; TCRdb stores in-frame clones only, minus some. Of 170,000 or so clones detected, more than 75% appear once; the ten largest clones hold 7% to 7.5%. The specimen sequenced was PBMCs or T cells enriched from blood (not recorded which). These receptors were obtained from a woman in her forties or fifties who had recovered from COVID-19.

This chain links TRBV30 with TRBJ2-2; the match to TRBD1 covers 9 bases. Germline V gives CDR1 GTSNPN, CDR2 SVGIG (reference sequence). V was clipped by 4 bases and J by 8 bases; unmatched bases: 5. The CDR3 has 13 amino acids. CDR3 amino acids: CAWTSTGGGELFF. In DNA, the CDR3 is TGTGCCTGGACCTCGACAGGGGGTGGGGAGCTGTTTTTT.

This clone has just one count. V usage is TRBV3-1 (or the pseudogene TRBV3-2) and J usage is TRBJ2-3, with 11 bases that match TRBD2. Looked up from germline, CDR1 is LGHDT and CDR2 is YNNKEL (reference sequence). V lost 0 bases to trimming and J lost 6 bases; unmatched junction nucleotides: 5. The length of the CDR3 is 16 residues. The CDR3 DNA reads as TGTGCCAGCAGCCAAGATTCTAGCGGGAGGATGGATACGCAGTATTTT. Its protein is CASSQDSSGRMDTQYF.

The chain employs TRBV11-2 and TRBJ1-5, with 9 bases lining up with TRBD1. Per germline, CDR1 SGHAT and CDR2 FQNNGV. Trimming cost V 5 bases and J 1 base; bases outside gene matches: 6. This CDR3 spans 16 amino acids. The chain's CDR3 is CASSAKTGGSNQPQHF. Here the CDR3 DNA reads TGTGCCAGCAGCGCCAAGACAGGGGGAAGCAATCAGCCCCAGCATTTT.

The chain carries TRBV11-2 and TRBJ1-1; D uncertain. Looked up from germline, CDR1 is SGHAT and CDR2 is FQNNGV. V lost 6 bases and J lost 1, with 12 bases in between. This CDR3 region has 14 residues. The DNA of the CDR3 is TGTGCCAGCAGAGGAGGCTTGGGGAACACTGAAGCTTTCTTT. It translates to CASRGGLGNTEAFF.

This sequence joins TRBV4-1 and TRBJ2-4; 9 nucleotides line up with TRBD1. The CDR3 runs to 14 residues. V gave up 3 bases and J gave up 5 bases; unmatched junction bases: 2. The germline CDR1 and CDR2 sequences are MGHRA and YSYEKL. Written as DNA, the CDR3 is TGCGCCAGCAGCCAGTGGACAGGGGAAAACATTCAGTACTTC. Translating it yields CASSQWTGENIQYF.

V is TRBV14 and J is TRBJ1-2; TRBD1 matches 8 bases. The CDR3 has 14 amino acids. Per the germline V gene, CDR1 is SGHDN and CDR2 is FVKESK. The V gene end was trimmed by 3 bases and the J gene end by 4 bases; junction bases not matched to a gene: 4. The CDR3 bases are TGTGCCAGCAGCCATACAGGGGGGGGCTATGGCTACACCTTC. Translating it yields CASSHTGGGYGYTF.

This chain connects TRBV21-1 to TRBJ2-5; TRBD1, the table's D call, was not compared with the DNA. TRBV21-1 is listed as a pseudogene. This CDR3 region has 14 residues. Here the CDR3 reads CASSAPRGYETQYF. CDR3 DNA: TGTGCCAGCAGCGCCCCCAGGGGTTATGAGACCCAGTACTTC.

The chain is built from TRBV12-3 or TRBV12-4 and TRBJ2-3, with no clear D. The CDR3 has 12 residues. V lost 6 bases and J lost 0, with 4 bases in between. The CDR3 spells CASSYSTDTQYF. The CDR3 DNA reads as TGTGCCAGCAGCTACAGCACAGATACGCAGTATTTT.

The V call is TRBV30, the J call TRBJ2-5; TRBD2 matches at 8 bases. The CDR3 extends over 15 amino acids. CDR1 and CDR2 (germline): GTSNPN, SVGIG (reference sequence). Germline trimming cut 0 bases from V and 4 bases from J; bases unmatched to any gene: 7. The CDR3, as DNA: TGTGCCTGGAGTGTTCGCGGGAGGCCCCCAGAGACCCAGTACTTC. Protein product: CAWSVRGRPPETQYF.

This rearrangement joins TRBV3-1 (or the pseudogene TRBV3-2) to TRBJ2-1; 10 bases agree with TRBD2. V was pared by 0 bases and J by 6 bases, with 14 bases of the junction left unmatched. The CDR3 runs to 19 residues. Germline V gives CDR1 LGHDT, CDR2 YNNKEL (reference sequence). The CDR3 bases are TGTGCCAGCAGCCAAGATCAATTGGCTAGCGGGAGACGTAGCAATGAGCAGTTCTTC. This translates into CASSQDQLASGRRSNEQFF.

The gene calls are TRBV18 and TRBJ1-3, with a weak D call TRBD1 (5 bases). Germline CDR1 reads KGHSH; CDR2 reads LQKENI. The CDR3 length is 14 residues. Trimming pared 3 bases from V and 4 bases from J, leaving 10 bases between. The CDR3 is CASSPYNRGNTIYF. The CDR3 DNA sequence: TGTGCCAGCTCACCGTATAACAGGGGAAACACCATATATTTT.

The J gene is TRBJ2-1, the V gene TRBV5-4, with a possible D match to TRBD2 (5 bases). Looked up from germline, CDR1 is SGHNT and CDR2 is YYREEE (reference sequence). The CDR3 runs 15 residues. Trimming removed 0 bases from V and 2 bases from J, with 9 bases in between. The CDR3 reads CASSLVPGTYNEQFF. Written as DNA, the CDR3 is TGTGCCAGCAGCTTGGTCCCCGGGACCTACAATGAGCAGTTCTTC.

The chain couples TRBV12-5 to TRBJ2-1; D is ambiguous. Germline V lookup: CDR1 LGHNT, CDR2 FRNRAP. Trimming cost V 7 bases and J 2 bases, with 6 bases left between them. This CDR3 is 12 amino acids long. CDR3 amino acids: CASAGTYNEQFF. In DNA, the CDR3 is TGTGCTAGTGCAGGAACCTACAATGAGCAGTTCTTC.

This clone was detected only once. The J gene is TRBJ1-5, the V gene TRBV7-8; 9 nucleotides align to TRBD1. The CDR3 has 16 amino acids. The trim removed 5 bases at V and 1 base at J, leaving 6 bases unmatched. In germline, CDR1 is SGHVS, CDR2 FQNEAQ. In DNA form, the CDR3 reads TGTGCCAGCAGCCCACAGGACAGGGGAAGCAATCAGCCCCAGCATTTT. Its protein product is CASSPQDRGSNQPQHF.